This T cell receptor beta chain was identified during a study of early T cells in non-severe SARS-CoV-2 infection. Study-level background: Sequenced bulk RNA came from whole blood that was unsorted, and chains were unpaired.

In the library, individual cDNA molecules carried attached unique molecular identifiers. MiXCR, applied by TCRdb to the 5' RACE reads, yields one record per CDR3 protein. Of 55,000 or so distinct CDR3 sequences detected, under 8% appear once; the ten largest clones hold 5.5% to 7.5%. Overall study findings and caveats: The study's VDJdb matching favored anti-spike CD8 responses and missed private and CD4 specificities.

Many counts were recorded for this clonotype. Its target is unknown. CDR1 is MDHEN and CDR2 is SYDVKM in the germline V gene. This CDR3 has 14 residues. V was shortened by 7 bases and J by 0 bases, with 13 bases between the two germline ends. This sequence was found in an adult who was a healthcare worker with PCR-confirmed SARS-CoV-2 infection or an uninfected control (not recorded which). V and J are TRBV28 and TRBJ2-7; D may be TRBD1 or TRBD2 (5 bases each). The sample consisted of whole blood, taken at baseline. CDR3 nucleotides: TGTGCCAGCACCCATGGGACGCACTCCTACGAGCAGTACTTC. Its translation is CASTHGTHSYEQYF.